This TCR beta chain was identified in a study of T cells after yellow fever vaccination. Study at large: It was SMART-Seq v4 Ultra Low Input that prepared the fractions with low cell numbers.

UMIs were added to TCR cDNA along with a universal primer site when it was made by 5'RACE template switching. MiXCR, run by TCRdb on the 5' RACE reads, gives a single entry per CDR3 protein. The profile covers fewer than 350,000 distinct CDR3 sequences, with about 3.5% appearing a single time and about a quarter taken by the ten largest. This clonotype has ten or more counts. The antigen is undetermined. Study results and caveats: Booster samples showed a return of most primary-vaccination clones (roughly 96% CD4, about 87% CD8). The secondary response peaked faster, at day 5 versus 15, but was weaker.

The germline CDR1 and CDR2 sequences are SGHRS and YFSETQ. The CDR3 consists of 14 residues. The V end lost 3 bases, the J end lost 6 bases, and 12 bases lay between the germline ends. The chain joins TRBV5-1 to TRBJ2-2; the D gene is possibly TRBD2 (5 bases). The sample was PBMCs, taken on the day of the yellow fever booster vaccination. The receptor was isolated from a man younger than 35 who received the YFV17D yellow fever vaccine. CDR3 sequence: CASSYETRAGELFF. DNA of the CDR3: TGCGCCAGCAGCTACGAAACTAGGGCCGGGGAGCTGTTTTTT.